Detailed here is one T cell receptor beta chain. Its antigen is not identified. This could be a read error, since a much larger clone is one nucleotide away. The record originates from a study of T cells in Graves' hyperthyroidism and ophthalmopathy. Ophthalmopathy cases scored 3 or more on the Clinical Activity Score and 4 or more on NOSPECS grade, with duration below 3 months. Not enrolled were patients with uncontrolled infection, other autoimmune disease, pregnancy or lactation. The diagnoses drew upon clinical symptoms, serum thyroxine and TRAb, thyroid ultrasound and orbital computed tomography. Template material for amplifying TCR beta CDR3 regions consisted of RNA transcripts. Using the HTBI primer set, a first-round RT-PCR was run on the TCR CDR3. A single record per CDR3 protein comes from TCRdb applying MiXCR to the multiplex PCR reads. The top ten clones hold roughly 60% of a sample with roughly 250,000 distinct CDR3 sequences, approximately 20% of them seen once.

Study outcomes and limitations: Most thyroid-expanded clonotypes above 0.001 were also found in blood.

In germline, CDR1 is KGHSH, CDR2 LQKENI. The CDR3 consists of 14 residues. Sequencing input: blood. The TCR sequence derives from a young man with Graves' ophthalmopathy. This chain links TRBV18 with TRBJ1-1; D is ambiguous. The CDR3 DNA follows: TGTACCAGCTCCCCTTCGCGCATGAACACTGAAGCTTTCTTT. Its protein product is CTSSPSRMNTEAFF.